Ten or more counts support the clone carrying this T cell receptor (beta chain). Its target is unknown. V lost 3 bases, J lost 1 base, and 6 bases lay in between. Germline V gene sequence: CDR1 SQVTM, CDR2 ANQGSEA. CDR3 length: 12 residues. The sample originates from a study of identical twins. Study conclusions and caveats: These conclusions were based on statistical analysis (cross-sectional, not following the same donors). One should note that invariant MAIT and iNKT cells could partly confound zero-insertion analyses.

TCRdb used MiXCR to reprocess the 5' RACE reads, holding one entry per CDR3 protein. The table has around 530,000 distinct CDR3 sequences, 12% to 15% seen once. These data were likewise used in another study, on yellow fever vaccine responses in identical twins.

The receptor's source is a woman between 18 and 29 years old in good health. This sequence joins TRBV29-1 and TRBJ2-5; D unresolved. Sequencing was done on a sample of CD4+ T cells sorted from blood. The CDR3 sequence: CSVDGFQETQYF. The CDR3 DNA reads TGCAGCGTTGACGGGTTCCAAGAGACCCAGTACTTC.